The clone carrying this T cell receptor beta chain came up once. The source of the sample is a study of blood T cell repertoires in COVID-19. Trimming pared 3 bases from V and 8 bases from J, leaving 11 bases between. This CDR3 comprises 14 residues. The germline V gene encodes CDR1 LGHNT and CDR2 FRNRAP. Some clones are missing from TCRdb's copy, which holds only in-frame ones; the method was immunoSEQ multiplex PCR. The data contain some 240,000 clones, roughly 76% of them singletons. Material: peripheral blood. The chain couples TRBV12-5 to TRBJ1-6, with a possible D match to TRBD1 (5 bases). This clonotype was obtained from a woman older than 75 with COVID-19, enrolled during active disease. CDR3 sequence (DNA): TGTGCTAGTGGTTTATCAGTCAGGGATTCACCCCTCCACTTT. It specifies CASGLSVRDSPLHF.